This TCR beta chain was observed in a study of T cell changes during pregnancy in multiple sclerosis. CDR1 MNHEY and CDR2 SVGAGI come from the germline V gene. The CDR3 extends over 12 amino acids. The V end lost 6 bases, the J end lost 8 bases, and 10 bases lay between the germline ends. The repertoire was sequenced with immunoSEQ multiplex PCR; TCRdb's copy has only in-frame clones and lacks some. This table has 34,000 or so clones, roughly 91% appearing once. Specimen: peripheral blood, collected in the second trimester of pregnancy. J is TRBJ1-4 and V is TRBV6-5, with D perhaps matching TRBD1 (6 bases). The sequence was obtained from a female donor in good health, enrolled as a control in a pregnancy study. Here the CDR3 reads CASRSTGEKLFF. CDR3 nucleotide sequence: TGTGCCAGCAGGTCGACAGGAGAAAAACTGTTTTTT.